The rows below give T cell receptor beta chains drawn from one sample of a study of blood T cell repertoires in COVID-19. Repertoires were generated with immunoSEQ multiplex PCR, while TCRdb's copy carries only in-frame clones and drops some. The sample consists of roughly 220,000 clones, 65% to 85% of them appearing once. Sequenced material: PBMCs or T cells enriched from blood (not recorded which). These receptors were obtained from a woman aged 35 to 49 who had recovered from COVID-19. Both conserved end residues are part of each CDR3. A D gene is named only where the DNA matches it firmly. Size values are once, few and many counts, or a class for expanded clones, and some rows have none.

>NA|TRBJ1-4|TRBV7-4|NA
CASSLPGIRINEKLFF
TGTGCCAGCAGCCTGCCGGGTATCCGGATCAATGAAAAACTGTTTTTT
>NA|TRBJ2-3|TRBV10-2|NA
CASSEAGPDTQYF
TGCGCCAGCAGTGAGGCGGGACCAGATACGCAGTATTTT
>few|TRBJ1-2|TRBV10-3|TRBD1
CATFSGTGGHYGYTF
TGTGCCACCTTTAGTGGGACAGGGGGTCACTATGGCTACACCTTC
>NA|TRBJ2-1|TRBV10-1|NA
CASSEPSTNEQFF
TGCGCCAGCAGTGAGCCGAGCACCAATGAGCAGTTCTTC
>few|TRBJ2-1|TRBV30|TRBD2
CAWSALAGGYNEQFF
TGTGCCTGGAGTGCCCTAGCGGGAGGCTACAATGAGCAGTTCTTC
>NA|TRBJ2-1|TRBV5-1|TRBD2
CASSLEAGGNRYEQFF
TGCGCCAGCAGCTTGGAGGCGGGAGGGAATAGGTATGAGCAGTTCTTC
>NA|TRBJ2-1|TRBV5-4|NA
CASSVPSYNEQFF
TGTGCCAGCAGTGTTCCATCCTACAATGAGCAGTTCTTC
>NA|TRBJ1-1|TRBV28|NA
CASSLKRNQGWTEAFF
TGTGCCAGCAGTTTGAAGCGTAACCAGGGATGGACTGAAGCTTTCTTT
>NA|TRBJ2-7|TRBV27|TRBD1
CASSFRPGTGPYEQYF
TGTGCCAGCAGTTTCCGTCCTGGGACAGGGCCCTACGAGCAGTACTTC
>NA|TRBJ2-1|TRBV5-4|TRBD2
CASSRLAGDPNEQFF
TGTGCCAGCAGCAGACTAGCGGGAGATCCGAATGAGCAGTTCTTC
>many|TRBJ1-2|TRBV2|NA
CANRPGHSNYGYTF
TGTGCCAATAGACCGGGACATTCTAACTATGGCTACACCTTC
>NA|TRBJ2-3|TRBV4-2|TRBD2
CASSPEGGNTDTQYF
TGTGCCAGCAGCCCAGAGGGAGGGAACACAGATACGCAGTATTTT
>NA|TRBJ2-2|TRBV7-6|NA
CASSVGGAARNTGELFF
TGTGCCAGCAGCGTGGGGGGGGCGGCGAGGAACACCGGGGAGCTGTTTTTT
>few|TRBJ2-1|TRBV6-4|NA
CASSDSIRGSEQFF
TGTGCCAGCAGTGACTCGATTCGGGGGAGTGAGCAGTTCTTC
>many|TRBJ1-1|TRBV5-6|NA
CASSLVGRVRANTEAFF
TGTGCCAGCAGCTTGGTGGGCAGGGTAAGGGCGAACACTGAAGCTTTCTTT
>NA|TRBJ1-5|TRBV28|TRBD1
CASSLNPGQGALHF
TGTGCCAGCAGTTTAAATCCCGGACAGGGGGCTTTGCATTTT
>once|TRBJ1-1|TRBV5-1|NA
CASSLAGGNTEAFF
TGCGCCAGCAGCCTGGCGGGTGGTAACACTGAAGCTTTCTTT
>once|TRBJ1-2|TRBV7-8|NA
CASSLAMAGDGYTF
TGTGCCAGCAGCTTAGCTATGGCAGGGGATGGCTACACCTTC
>medium-sized|TRBJ2-3|TRBV27|NA
CASSSRSGVDTQYF
TGTGCCAGCAGTTCCCGGTCGGGGGTAGATACGCAGTATTTT
>NA|TRBJ1-5|TRBV19|NA
CASSMERSNQPQHF
TGTGCCAGTAGTATGGAGAGGAGCAATCAGCCCCAGCATTTT
>NA|TRBJ1-1|TRBV5-1|NA
CASSLTVRGTEAFF
TGCGCCAGCAGCTTGACCGTAAGAGGCACTGAAGCTTTCTTT
>NA|TRBJ2-7|TRBV20-1|NA
CSASARWGGEQYF
TGCAGTGCTAGTGCTAGATGGGGAGGCGAGCAGTACTTC
>NA|TRBJ2-5|TRBV5-4|TRBD2
CASSSALTSGTTETQYF
TGTGCCAGCAGCTCGGCCCTCACTAGCGGGACCACAGAGACCCAGTACTTC
>NA|TRBJ1-2|TRBV2|NA
CASSDFELGYTF
TGTGCCAGCAGTGATTTTGAGTTGGGCTACACCTTC
>NA|TRBJ2-3|TRBV5-1|TRBD2
CASSRSGTTTDTQYF
TGCGCCAGCAGCCGTAGCGGGACCACCACAGATACGCAGTATTTT
>NA|TRBJ1-5|TRBV7-8|NA
CASSVDRSSNQPQHF
TGTGCCAGCAGCGTTGACAGGTCAAGCAATCAGCCCCAGCATTTT
>NA|TRBJ1-5|TRBV30|NA
CAWSVGALRPQHF
TGTGCCTGGAGTGTTGGGGCCTTGAGACCCCAGCATTTT
>NA|TRBJ1-3|TRBV7-2|NA
CASSLIGSGNTIYF
TGTGCCAGCAGCTTAATTGGGAGTGGAAACACCATATATTTT
>NA|TRBJ2-5|TRBV11-2|NA
CASSLVEETQYF
TGTGCCAGCAGCTTAGTCGAGGAGACCCAGTACTTC
>once|TRBJ2-7|TRBV7-2|NA
CASSLAVTSYEQYF
TGTGCCAGCAGCTTAGCCGTAACATCATACGAGCAGTACTTC
>NA|TRBJ2-2|TRBV6-5|NA
CASSYDRLEDGELFF
TGTGCCAGCAGTTACGACAGGCTGGAGGACGGGGAGCTGTTTTTT
>NA|TRBJ1-4|TRBV4-1|NA
CASSQMPAREIDEKLFF
TGCGCCAGCAGCCAGATGCCGGCGCGGGAGATCGATGAAAAACTGTTTTTT
>NA|TRBJ1-6|TRBV5-1|NA
CASSSSGVTDSPLHF
TGCGCCAGCAGCTCCTCAGGGGTTACGGATTCACCCCTCCACTTT
>NA|TRBJ2-4|TRBV3-1/TRBV3-2|TRBD2
CASSQDVGTSGDFLAKNIQYF
TGTGCCAGCAGCCAAGATGTAGGGACTAGCGGAGACTTCTTAGCCAAAAACATTCAGTACTTC
>NA|TRBJ1-5|TRBV5-5|NA
CASSLPGFSSNQPQHF
TGTGCCAGCAGCTTACCAGGATTCAGTAGCAATCAGCCCCAGCATTTT
>once|TRBJ2-2|TRBV24-1|TRBD2
CATSDWGGAGVTGELFF
TGTGCCACCAGTGATTGGGGAGGAGCGGGAGTCACCGGGGAGCTGTTTTTT
>NA|TRBJ2-3|TRBV4-1|NA
CASSQQGGGTDTQYF
TGCGCCAGCAGCCAACAGGGTGGGGGGACAGATACGCAGTATTTT
>NA|TRBJ2-1|TRBV14|TRBD2
CASSQIPGLAGLGAYNEQFF
TGTGCCAGCAGCCAAATCCCGGGACTAGCGGGACTCGGGGCCTACAATGAGCAGTTCTTC
>NA|TRBJ1-5|TRBV6-5|NA
CASTSGNQPQHF
TGTGCCAGCACTTCGGGTAATCAGCCCCAGCATTTT
>NA|TRBJ1-2|TRBV6-5|NA
CASIFTAGYGYTF
TGTGCCAGCATTTTCACTGCCGGCTATGGCTACACCTTC
>NA|TRBJ1-5|TRBV18|NA
CASSPNIAGGPQHF
TGTGCCAGCTCACCAAACATAGCAGGAGGGCCCCAGCATTTT
>NA|TRBJ2-2|TRBV24-1|TRBD1
CATSDLYRGKAGELFF
TGTGCCACCAGTGATTTGTACAGGGGGAAGGCCGGGGAGCTGTTTTTT
>many|TRBJ2-6|TRBV4-1|TRBD1
CASSQTGQVERGANVLTF
TGCGCCAGCAGCCAAACGGGACAGGTGGAGAGAGGGGCCAACGTCCTGACTTTC
>NA|TRBJ2-6|TRBV9|NA
CASSASGKPGANVLTF
TGTGCCAGCAGCGCCTCAGGGAAGCCTGGGGCCAACGTCCTGACTTTC
>NA|TRBJ1-2|TRBV9|NA
CASSDRDAYGYTF
TGTGCCAGCAGCGACAGGGACGCCTATGGCTACACCTTC
>NA|TRBJ1-2|TRBV30|NA
CAWSDEGVDYGYTF
TGTGCCTGGAGTGATGAGGGGGTGGACTATGGCTACACCTTC
>NA|TRBJ1-1|TRBV19|NA
CASSTEGGLEAFF
TGTGCCAGTAGTACCGAGGGCGGCCTTGAAGCTTTCTTT
>many|TRBJ2-1|TRBV3-1/TRBV3-2|TRBD2
CASSPASGRSSSYNEQFF
TGTGCCAGCAGCCCTGCTAGCGGGAGGTCAAGCTCCTACAATGAGCAGTTCTTC
>NA|TRBJ2-5|TRBV9|NA
CASSVGPSTETQYF
TGTGCCAGCAGCGTAGGGCCCTCGACTGAGACCCAGTACTTC
>few|TRBJ2-3|TRBV3-1/TRBV3-2|NA
CASSQDRGTATDTQYF
TGTGCCAGCAGCCAAGATCGCGGGACAGCCACAGATACGCAGTATTTT
>NA|TRBJ2-2|TRBV19|NA
CASSKRTGELFF
TGTGCCAGTAGTAAACGGACCGGGGAGCTGTTTTTT
>NA|TRBJ1-1|TRBV2|NA
CASAGGSGNTEAFF
TGTGCCAGCGCGGGGGGCTCGGGGAACACTGAAGCTTTCTTT
>NA|TRBJ1-2|TRBV27|TRBD1
CASSWTGGNGYTF
TGTGCCAGCAGTTGGACAGGGGGAAATGGCTACACCTTC
>NA|TRBJ2-7|TRBV7-2|TRBD2
CASSSWGEGAYEQYF
TGTGCCAGCAGCTCCTGGGGGGAGGGTGCCTACGAGCAGTACTTC
>NA|TRBJ2-1|TRBV3-1/TRBV3-2|TRBD2
CASSPPGLAGYNEQFF
TGTGCCAGCAGCCCTCCGGGACTAGCGGGATACAATGAGCAGTTCTTC
>NA|TRBJ2-4|TRBV6-1|NA
CASSEEPLNPAKNIQYF
TGTGCCAGCAGTGAAGAGCCCCTAAACCCCGCCAAAAACATTCAGTACTTC
>NA|TRBJ2-7|TRBV5-1|NA
CASSLDRTTYEQYF
TGCGCCAGCAGCCTCGACAGAACGACCTACGAGCAGTACTTC
>NA|TRBJ2-7|TRBV28|TRBD2
CASSLITIKTSGVYEQYF
TGTGCCAGCAGTTTAATAACCATAAAGACTAGCGGAGTCTACGAGCAGTACTTC
>NA|TRBJ2-1|TRBV12-3/TRBV12-4|NA
CASRQTSNEQFF
TGTGCCAGCAGACAGACTAGTAATGAGCAGTTCTTC